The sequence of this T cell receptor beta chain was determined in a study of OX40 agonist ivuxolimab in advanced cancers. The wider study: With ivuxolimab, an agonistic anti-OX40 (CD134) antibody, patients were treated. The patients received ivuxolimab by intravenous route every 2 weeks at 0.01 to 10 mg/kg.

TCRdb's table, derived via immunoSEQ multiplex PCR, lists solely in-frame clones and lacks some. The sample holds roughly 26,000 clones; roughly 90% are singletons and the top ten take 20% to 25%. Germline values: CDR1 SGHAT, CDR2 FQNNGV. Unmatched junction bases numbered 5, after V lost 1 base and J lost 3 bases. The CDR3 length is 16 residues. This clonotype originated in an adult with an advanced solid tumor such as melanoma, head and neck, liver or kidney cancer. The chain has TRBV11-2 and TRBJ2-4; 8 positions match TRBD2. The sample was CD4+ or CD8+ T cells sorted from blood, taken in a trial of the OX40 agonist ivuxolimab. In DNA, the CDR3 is TGTGCCAGCAGCTTAGGGCGGGGGGTAAACAAAAACATTCAGTACTTC. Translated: CASSLGRGVNKNIQYF. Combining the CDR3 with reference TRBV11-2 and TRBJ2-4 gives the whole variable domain EAGVAQSPRYKIIEKRQSVAFWCNPISGHATLYWYQQILGQGPKLLIQFQNNGVVDDSQLPKDRFSAERLKGVDSTLKIQPAKLEDSAVYLCASSLGRGVNKNIQYFGAGTRLSVL.